The next 3 T cell receptor beta chains were all read from a single sample in a study of T cells in Graves' hyperthyroidism and ophthalmopathy. Amplified TCR beta CDR3 regions derived from RNA transcripts. HTBI primers were the set used in a first-round RT-PCR of the TCR CDR3. Using its own MiXCR run on the multiplex PCR reads, TCRdb lists one record per CDR3 protein. The sample shows hundreds of thousands of distinct CDR3 sequences, about 45% of them seen only once. Sequencing was done on a sample of peripheral blood or thyroid tissue (not recorded which). Every receptor here comes from an adult man with Graves' disease, either hyperthyroidism or ophthalmopathy (not recorded which).

This clonotype has at least ten counts. J is TRBJ2-5 and V is TRBV7-2; D remains ambiguous. The V end was cut by 1 base, the J end by 2 bases, with 8 bases between. The CDR3 has 14 residues. The V gene's germline CDR1 is SGHTA and CDR2 FQGNSA. CDR3 sequence (DNA): TGTGCCAGCAGCTTAGAGGCAGCACAAGAGACCCAGTACTTC. Amino acids: CASSLEAAQETQYF. The full variable domain, completed using reference TRBV7-2 and TRBJ2-5, is GAGVSQSPSNKVTEKGKDVELRCDPISGHTALYWYRQSLGQGLEFLIYFQGNSAPDKSGLPSDRFSAERTGGSVSTLTIQRTQQEDSAVYLCASSLEAAQETQYFGPGTRLLVL.

The V gene is TRBV19, the J gene TRBJ1-1; maybe TRBD1 (5 bases). With 3 bases removed from V and 4 bases from J, the gap between germline ends came to 15 bases. Germline V CDR1 and CDR2: LNHDA, SQIVND (reference sequence). The CDR3 covers 15 residues. As DNA, the CDR3 is TGTGCCAGTAGTATGGGGCCCAGGGACCTCACTGAAGCTTTCTTT. Protein sequence: CASSMGPRDLTEAFF.

This clonotype was seen only a few times. The chain joins TRBV7-9 to TRBJ2-2; 11 bases map to TRBD1. CDR3 length equals 13 residues. Per germline, CDR1 SEHNR and CDR2 FQNEAQ (reference sequence). V shed 8 bases and J 4 bases; nucleotides not matched to a gene: 0. This CDR3 reads CASGQGATGELFF. CDR3 DNA sequence: TGTGCCAGCGGACAGGGGGCCACCGGGGAGCTGTTTTTT.